The 20 T cell receptor beta chains given below trace back to one sample, sequenced in a study of CD8 T cells in ankylosing spondylitis. Study outcomes and limitations: A TCR beta motif of fewer than ten highly homologous variants appeared characteristic of ankylosing spondylitis blood.

Which antigens these TCRs recognize remains unknown. TCRdb analysed the 5' RACE reads with MiXCR anew, one entry per CDR3 protein. The sample holds 700,000 or so distinct CDR3 sequences, 15% to 20% seen once. Source material: blood, either unsorted or a sorted T cell fraction (not recorded which). The receptors stem from a male donor with ankylosing spondylitis.

This clonotype was detected a few times. The V call is TRBV6-5, the J call TRBJ2-1, with a weak D call TRBD1 (6 bases). V shed 8 bases and J shed 0 bases, with 17 bases lying between them. The CDR3 length is 16 residues. Germline V gene sequence: CDR1 MNHEY, CDR2 SVGAGI. The CDR3 coding sequence is TGTGCCAGCTGTTGGGGGCGTCGGAGCTCCTACAATGAGCAGTTCTTC. Protein product: CASCWGRRSSYNEQFF.

The chain employs TRBV12-3 or TRBV12-4 and TRBJ1-2; D ambiguous. Trimming took off 0 bases at V and 3 bases at J, with 11 bases between the two ends. This CDR3 spans 15 amino acids. The CDR3 nucleotides read TGTGCCAGCAGTTTAGCGGGATCTGGACACTATGGCTACACCTTC. Translated: CASSLAGSGHYGYTF.

This clonotype appeared a few times. The chain recombines TRBV27 with TRBJ2-4; D gene ambiguous. The CDR3 has 11 residues. Germline CDR1 is MNHEY and CDR2 is SMNVEV (reference sequence). Trimming removed 6 bases from V and 0 bases from J, with 0 bases in between. The DNA for the CDR3 is TGTGCCAGCAGAGCCAAAAACATTCAGTACTTC. It translates to CASRAKNIQYF.

Only one count was recorded for this clonotype. This chain joins TRBV20-1 and TRBJ2-7; D gene uncertain. The CDR3 runs 11 residues. V gave up 2 bases and J gave up 3 bases, with 5 bases separating them. The germline V gene encodes CDR1 DFQATT and CDR2 SNEGSKA (reference sequence). CDR3 amino acids: CSARKDYEQYF. In DNA form, the CDR3 reads TGCAGTGCTAGAAAGGACTACGAGCAGTACTTC.

This clonotype has more than one count but fewer than ten. The chain links TRBV11-3 to TRBJ2-7; 8 bases map to TRBD1. The CDR3 is 14 residues long. V trimming: 4 bases; J trimming: 3 bases; junction bases outside the gene matches: 5. Germline loops: CDR1 SGHNT, CDR2 YENEEA. CDR3 region: CASSSTGVLYEQYF. In nucleotides, the CDR3 is TGTGCCAGCAGCTCGACAGGGGTCCTCTACGAGCAGTACTTC.

This clonotype was seen only a few times. This chain connects TRBV4-2 to TRBJ2-2; no definite D call. Germline V lookup: CDR1 LGHNA, CDR2 YNFKEQ. The CDR3 runs 15 residues. V was clipped by 0 bases and J by 0 bases, with 5 bases between them. The chain's CDR3 is CASSQDQSNTGELFF. The CDR3, as DNA: TGTGCCAGCAGCCAAGATCAATCGAACACCGGGGAGCTGTTTTTT.

This clonotype was detected a few times. The chain joins TRBV6-1 to TRBJ2-3; D uncertain. Per germline, CDR1 MNHNS and CDR2 SASEGT. The CDR3 totals 12 residues. The germline V and J ends were trimmed by 7 bases and 0 bases, with 5 bases remaining between them. The CDR3, as DNA: TGTGCCAGCACGGCTAGCACAGATACGCAGTATTTT. It yields the protein CASTASTDTQYF.

This chain connects TRBV4-1 to TRBJ1-6; 8 nucleotides line up with TRBD1. V lost 8 bases to trimming and J lost 7 bases; unmatched junction nucleotides: 7. The CDR3 spans 14 residues. Germline V gene data show CDR1 as MGHRA and CDR2 as YSYEKL. In DNA form, the CDR3 reads TGCGCCAGCGGATTGACAGGGGACAATTCACCCCTCCACTTT. Amino acid sequence: CASGLTGDNSPLHF.

The chain joins TRBV4-2 to TRBJ2-7; the D gene could be TRBD1 or TRBD2 (5 bases each). Germline values: CDR1 LGHNA, CDR2 YNFKEQ. The length of the CDR3 is 15 residues. V was clipped by 4 bases and J by 6 bases, with 19 bases between them. CDR3 nucleotides: TGTGCCAGCAGCCTGAGAACGGGGCTGGGTGGCGAGCAGTACTTC. Encoded protein: CASSLRTGLGGEQYF.

There are a few counts of this clonotype. The rearrangement joins TRBV3-1 to TRBJ2-7; D not certain. The V gene lost 2 bases and the J gene lost 2 bases, with 4 bases spanning the gap. Germline CDR1 is LGHDT and CDR2 is YNNKEL (reference sequence). This CDR3 is 12 amino acids long. CDR3 coding DNA: TGTGCCAGCAGCCAAAAACCCTACGAGCAGTACTTC. This sequence encodes CASSQKPYEQYF.

In its sample, this clonotype was seen many times. The chain uses TRBV14 and TRBJ2-3, with no clear D. V was trimmed by 2 bases and J by 0 bases, leaving 9 bases between them. This CDR3 region has 15 residues. The germline V gene has CDR1 SGHDN and CDR2 FVKESK. The CDR3 loop is CASSQSIKSTDTQYF. CDR3 bases: TGTGCCAGCAGCCAATCCATCAAAAGCACAGATACGCAGTATTTT.

This clonotype was seen a handful of times. This chain links TRBV25-1 with TRBJ2-7; TRBD1 might be the D (6 bases). In germline, CDR1 is MGHDK, CDR2 SYGVNS. V was pared by 5 bases and J by 0 bases, with 14 bases between. The CDR3 spans 15 residues. The CDR3 reads CASSQTGFSSYEQYF. The CDR3 bases are TGTGCCAGCAGTCAAACAGGGTTCAGCTCCTACGAGCAGTACTTC.

Only a few counts were recorded for this clonotype. The genes are TRBV9 and TRBJ2-2; D remains ambiguous. V was shortened by 1 base and J by 4 bases, with 8 bases between the two germline ends. The length of the CDR3 is 14 residues. Germline lookup yields CDR1 SGDLS and CDR2 YYNGEE. CDR3 loop: CASSVRPATGELFF. The CDR3 DNA follows: TGTGCCAGCAGCGTAAGACCCGCCACCGGGGAGCTGTTTTTT. The whole variable domain, filled in from reference TRBV9 and TRBJ2-2, reads DSGVTQTPKHLITATGQRVTLRCSPRSGDLSVYWYQQSLDQGLQFLIQYYNGEERAKGNILERFSAQQFPDLHSELNLSSLELGDSALYFCASSVRPATGELFFGEGSRLTVL.

This clonotype was observed many times. This chain joins TRBV5-1 and TRBJ2-1, with 7 positions matching TRBD1. Germline V lookup: CDR1 SGHRS, CDR2 YFSETQ. The J segment lost 7 bases and the V segment lost 5 bases, leaving 9 bases of the junction unmatched. This CDR3 region has 14 residues. CDR3 DNA sequence: TGCGCCAGCAGGGGGCAGGGGGTGACTAATGAGCAGTTCTTC. It codes for CASRGQGVTNEQFF.

This clonotype was counted between two and nine times. The genes are TRBV29-1 and TRBJ2-2, with D unclear. V lost 0 bases, J lost 1 base, and 6 bases lay in between. The CDR3 is 14 residues long. Germline CDR1 SQVTM, CDR2 ANQGSEA. In DNA, the CDR3 is TGCAGCGTTGAAGAGCACAAGAACACCGGGGAGCTGTTTTTT. Its protein product is CSVEEHKNTGELFF.

This clonotype was seen a few times. The chain uses TRBV5-1 and TRBJ1-1, with D hard to call. The CDR3 has 15 residues. Per germline, CDR1 SGHRS and CDR2 YFSETQ. V was shortened by 6 bases and J by 0 bases, with 15 bases between the two germline ends. CDR3 sequence: CASTASGEMNTEAFF. CDR3 DNA: TGCGCCAGCACCGCTTCCGGGGAAATGAACACTGAAGCTTTCTTT.

The V call is TRBV18, the J call TRBJ1-4; D is perhaps TRBD1 (6 bases). V lost 3 bases, J lost 7 bases, and 24 bases lay in between. In germline, CDR1 is KGHSH, CDR2 LQKENI. CDR3 size: 18 residues. DNA for the CDR3: TGTGCCAGCTCACCCTCGACAGGAGACAGAGTTGGTGGTGAAAAACTGTTTTTT. Amino acids: CASSPSTGDRVGGEKLFF.

The table lists this clonotype with a few counts. The chain joins TRBV21-1 to TRBJ2-7; the D call in the table, TRBD1, was not verified against the DNA. TRBV21-1 is classified as a pseudogene. The CDR3 is made up of 15 amino acids. CDR3 sequence reads: CASRKGTGLSYEQYF. The CDR3 DNA follows: TGTGCCAGCAGGAAGGGGACAGGGCTCTCCTACGAGCAGTACTTC.

This clonotype was detected a few times. This chain uses TRBV6-2 or TRBV6-3 with TRBJ1-2; TRBD1 matches at 8 bases. V shed 7 bases and J 1 base; nucleotides not matched to a gene: 5. The CDR3 is 14 amino acids. Germline V gives CDR1 MNHEY, CDR2 SVGEGT. The DNA of the CDR3 is TGTGCCAGCAAACGGACAGGGAGTAACTATGGCTACACCTTC. Protein: CASKRTGSNYGYTF.

This chain links TRBV3-1 with TRBJ1-5; no clear D gene. CDR1 LGHDT and CDR2 YNNKEL come from the germline V gene (reference sequence). The V and J ends lost 2 bases and 1 base respectively, with 9 bases between them. The CDR3 length is 15 residues. CDR3 sequence: CASSQSGVSNQPQHF. DNA for the CDR3: TGTGCCAGCAGCCAATCGGGCGTGAGCAATCAGCCCCAGCATTTT. The variable domain in full, completed from reference TRBV3-1 and TRBJ1-5, reads DTAVSQTPKYLVTQMGNDKSIKCEQNLGHDTMYWYKQDSKKFLKIMFSYNNKELIINETVPNRFSPKSPDKAHLNLHINSLELGDSAVYFCASSQSGVSNQPQHFGDGTRLSIL.